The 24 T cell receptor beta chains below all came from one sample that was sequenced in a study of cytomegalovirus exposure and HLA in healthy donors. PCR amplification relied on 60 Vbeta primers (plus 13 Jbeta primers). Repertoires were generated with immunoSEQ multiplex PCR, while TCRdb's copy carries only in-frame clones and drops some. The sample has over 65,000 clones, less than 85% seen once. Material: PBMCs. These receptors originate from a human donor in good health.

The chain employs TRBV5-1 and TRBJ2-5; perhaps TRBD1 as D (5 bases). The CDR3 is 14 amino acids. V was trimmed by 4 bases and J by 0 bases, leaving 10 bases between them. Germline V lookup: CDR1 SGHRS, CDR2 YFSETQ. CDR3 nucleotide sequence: TGCGCCAGCAGCGTAACAGGTTACCAAGAGACCCAGTACTTC. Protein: CASSVTGYQETQYF.

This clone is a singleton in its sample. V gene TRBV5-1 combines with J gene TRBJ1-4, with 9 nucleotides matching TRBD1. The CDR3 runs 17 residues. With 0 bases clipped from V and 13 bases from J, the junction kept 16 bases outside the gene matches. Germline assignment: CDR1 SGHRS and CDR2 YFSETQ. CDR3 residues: CASSLDRRQGDFWGLFF. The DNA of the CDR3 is TGCGCCAGCAGCTTGGACCGTAGACAGGGGGATTTTTGGGGACTGTTTTTT.

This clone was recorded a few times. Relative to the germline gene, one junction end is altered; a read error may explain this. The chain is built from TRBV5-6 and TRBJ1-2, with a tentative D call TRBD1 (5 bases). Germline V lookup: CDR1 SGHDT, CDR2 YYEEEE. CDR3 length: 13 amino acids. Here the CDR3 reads CASSLEGQYGYPF. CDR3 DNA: TGTGCCAGCAGCTTGGAGGGGCAGTATGGCTACCCCTTC. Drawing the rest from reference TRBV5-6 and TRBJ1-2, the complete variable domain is DAGVTQSPTHLIKTRGQQVTLRCSPKSGHDTVSWYQQALGQGPQFIFQYYEEEERQRGNFPDRFSGHQFPNYSSELNVNALLLGDSALYLCASSLEGQYGYPFGSGTRLTVV.

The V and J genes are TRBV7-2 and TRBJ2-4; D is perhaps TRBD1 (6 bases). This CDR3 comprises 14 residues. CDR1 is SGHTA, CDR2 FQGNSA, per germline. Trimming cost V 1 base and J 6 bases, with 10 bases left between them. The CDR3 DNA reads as TGTGCCAGCAGCTTAGATACAGGGTTAAACATTCAGTACTTC. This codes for CASSLDTGLNIQYF. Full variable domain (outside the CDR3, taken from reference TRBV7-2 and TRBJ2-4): GAGVSQSPSNKVTEKGKDVELRCDPISGHTALYWYRQSLGQGLEFLIYFQGNSAPDKSGLPSDRFSAERTGGSVSTLTIQRTQQEDSAVYLCASSLDTGLNIQYFGAGTRLSVL.

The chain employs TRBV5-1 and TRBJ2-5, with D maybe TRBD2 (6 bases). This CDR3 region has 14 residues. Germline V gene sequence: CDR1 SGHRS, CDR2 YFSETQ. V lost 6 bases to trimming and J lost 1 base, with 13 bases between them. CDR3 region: CASTSGGFQETQYF. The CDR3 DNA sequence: TGCGCCAGCACCTCCGGGGGTTTCCAAGAGACCCAGTACTTC.

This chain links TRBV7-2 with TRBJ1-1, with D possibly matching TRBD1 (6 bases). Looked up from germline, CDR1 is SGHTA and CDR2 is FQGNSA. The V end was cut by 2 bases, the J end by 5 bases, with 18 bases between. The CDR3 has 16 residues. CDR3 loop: CASSLRTRGGLTEAFF. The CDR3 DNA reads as TGTGCCAGCAGCTTACGGACCCGGGGGGGCTTGACTGAAGCTTTCTTT.

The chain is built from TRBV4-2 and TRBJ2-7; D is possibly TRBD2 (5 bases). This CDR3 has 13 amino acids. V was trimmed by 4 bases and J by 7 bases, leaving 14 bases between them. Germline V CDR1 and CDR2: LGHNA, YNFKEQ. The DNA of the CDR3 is TGTGCCAGCAGCCTCGGGGATCCGGGGGAGCAGTACTTC. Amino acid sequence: CASSLGDPGEQYF.

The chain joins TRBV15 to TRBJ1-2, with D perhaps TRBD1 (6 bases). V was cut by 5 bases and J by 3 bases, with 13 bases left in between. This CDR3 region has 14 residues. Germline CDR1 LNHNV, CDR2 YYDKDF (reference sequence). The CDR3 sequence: CATSGQLNDYGYTF. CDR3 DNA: TGTGCCACCAGCGGACAGCTCAATGACTATGGCTACACCTTC.

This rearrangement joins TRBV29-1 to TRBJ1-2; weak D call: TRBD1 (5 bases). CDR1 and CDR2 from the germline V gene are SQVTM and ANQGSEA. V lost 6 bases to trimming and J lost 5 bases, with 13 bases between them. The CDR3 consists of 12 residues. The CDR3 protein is CSVGEVRYGYTF. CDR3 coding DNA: TGCAGCGTGGGGGAGGTGAGATATGGCTACACCTTC. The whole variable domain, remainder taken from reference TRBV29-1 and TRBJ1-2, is SAVISQKPSRDICQRGTSLTIQCQVDSQVTMMFWYRQQPGQSLTLIATANQGSEATYESGFVIDKFPISRPNLTFSTLTVSNMSPEDSSIYLCSVGEVRYGYTFGSGTRLTVV.

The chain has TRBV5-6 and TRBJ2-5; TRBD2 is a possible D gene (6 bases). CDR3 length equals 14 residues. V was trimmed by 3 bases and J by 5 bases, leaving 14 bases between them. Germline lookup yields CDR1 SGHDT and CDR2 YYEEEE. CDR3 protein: CASSWGDSMETQYF. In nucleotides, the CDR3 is TGTGCCAGCAGCTGGGGGGACTCCATGGAGACCCAGTACTTC. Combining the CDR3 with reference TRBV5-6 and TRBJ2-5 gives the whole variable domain DAGVTQSPTHLIKTRGQQVTLRCSPKSGHDTVSWYQQALGQGPQFIFQYYEEEERQRGNFPDRFSGHQFPNYSSELNVNALLLGDSALYLCASSWGDSMETQYFGPGTRLLVL.

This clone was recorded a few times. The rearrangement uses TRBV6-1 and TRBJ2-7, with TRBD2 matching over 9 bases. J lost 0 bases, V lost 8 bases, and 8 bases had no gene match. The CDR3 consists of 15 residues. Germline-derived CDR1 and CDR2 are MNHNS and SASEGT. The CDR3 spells CASEGLARDSYEQYF. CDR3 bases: TGTGCCAGCGAGGGACTAGCTAGGGACTCCTACGAGCAGTACTTC.

The CDR3 loop reads CASSIQSRETQYF. For the CDR3, the DNA is TGTGCCAGCTCAATACAGTCGAGAGAGACCCAGTACTTC. The chain has TRBV5-4 and TRBJ2-5; D not certain. This CDR3 region has 13 residues. Germline V lookup: CDR1 SGHNT, CDR2 YYREEE (reference sequence). Trimming shortened V by 7 bases and J by 4 bases, and 14 bases separated the two germline ends.

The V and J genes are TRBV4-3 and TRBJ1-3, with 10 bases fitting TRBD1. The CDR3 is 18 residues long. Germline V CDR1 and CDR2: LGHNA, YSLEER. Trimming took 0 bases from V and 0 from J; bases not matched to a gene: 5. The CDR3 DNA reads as TGCGCCAGCAGCCAAGATTTCGGGACAGGGGCCTCTGGAAACACCATATATTTT. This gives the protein CASSQDFGTGASGNTIYF.

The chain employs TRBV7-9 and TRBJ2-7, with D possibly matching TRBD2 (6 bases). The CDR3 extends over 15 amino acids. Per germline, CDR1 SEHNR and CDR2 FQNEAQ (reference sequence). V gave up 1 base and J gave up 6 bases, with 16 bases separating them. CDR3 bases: TGTGCCAGCAGCTTAGGCTGGGGGGTATTGAGCGAGCAGTACTTC. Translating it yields CASSLGWGVLSEQYF.

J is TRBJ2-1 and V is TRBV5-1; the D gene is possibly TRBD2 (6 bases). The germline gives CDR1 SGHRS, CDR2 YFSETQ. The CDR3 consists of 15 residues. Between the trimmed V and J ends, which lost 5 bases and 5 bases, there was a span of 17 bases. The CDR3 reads CASRIWGERDNEQFF. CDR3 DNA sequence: TGCGCCAGCAGGATCTGGGGGGAGAGGGACAATGAGCAGTTCTTC.

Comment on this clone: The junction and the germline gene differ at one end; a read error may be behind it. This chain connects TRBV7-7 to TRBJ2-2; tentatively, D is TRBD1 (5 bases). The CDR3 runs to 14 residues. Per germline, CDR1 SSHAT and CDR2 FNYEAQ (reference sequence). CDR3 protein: CASSATGNTGELFF. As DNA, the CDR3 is TGTGCTAGCAGCGCTACAGGGAACACCGGGGAGCTGTTTTTT.

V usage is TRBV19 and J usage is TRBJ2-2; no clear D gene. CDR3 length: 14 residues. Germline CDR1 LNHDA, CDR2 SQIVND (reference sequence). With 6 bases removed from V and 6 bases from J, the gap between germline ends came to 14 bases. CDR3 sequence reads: CASSPTPESGELFF. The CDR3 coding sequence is TGTGCCAGTAGCCCCACCCCGGAGTCCGGGGAGCTGTTTTTT.

In DNA form, the CDR3 reads TGTGCCAGCAGATTTCGACAGTACCAAGAGACCCAGTACTTC. Protein: CASRFRQYQETQYF. V is TRBV2 and J is TRBJ2-5, with TRBD1 as a possible D gene (5 bases). The germline V and J ends were trimmed by 6 bases and 0 bases, with 11 bases remaining between them. Per germline, CDR1 SNHLY and CDR2 FYNNEI. The CDR3 contains 14 residues. The entire variable domain, with the rest obtained from reference TRBV2 and TRBJ2-5, is as follows: EPEVTQTPSHQVTQMGQEVILRCVPISNHLYFYWYRQILGQKVEFLVSFYNNEISEKSEIFDDQFSVERPDGSNFTLKIRSTKLEDSAMYFCASRFRQYQETQYFGPGTRLLVL.

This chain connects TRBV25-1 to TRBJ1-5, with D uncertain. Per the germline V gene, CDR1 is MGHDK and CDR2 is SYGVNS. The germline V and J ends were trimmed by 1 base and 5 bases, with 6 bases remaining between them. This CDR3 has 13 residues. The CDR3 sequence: CASSEWSDQPQHF. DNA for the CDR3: TGTGCCAGCAGTGAATGGAGTGATCAGCCCCAGCATTTT.

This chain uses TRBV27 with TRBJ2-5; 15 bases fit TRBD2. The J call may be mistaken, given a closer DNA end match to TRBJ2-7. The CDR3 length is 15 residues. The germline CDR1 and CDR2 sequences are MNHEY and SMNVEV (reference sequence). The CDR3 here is CASRGLAGGSYEQYF. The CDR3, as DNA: TGTGCCAGCAGGGGACTAGCGGGGGGCTCCTACGAGCAGTACTTC.

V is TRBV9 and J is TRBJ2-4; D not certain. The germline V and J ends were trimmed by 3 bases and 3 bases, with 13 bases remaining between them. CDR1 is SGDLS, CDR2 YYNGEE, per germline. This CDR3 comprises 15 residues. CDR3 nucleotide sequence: TGTGCCAGCAGCGCCACTACACAAAGCAAAAACATTCAGTACTTC. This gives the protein CASSATTQSKNIQYF.

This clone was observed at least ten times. CDR3 nucleotides: TGTGCCACCAGCAATCCGGGGGGTTCCACAGATACGCAGTATTTT. Amino acids: CATSNPGGSTDTQYF. This rearrangement joins TRBV15 to TRBJ2-3; 7 positions match TRBD2. The CDR3 extends over 15 amino acids. The germline CDR1 and CDR2 sequences are LNHNV and YYDKDF (reference sequence). J lost 2 bases, V lost 4 bases, and 6 bases had no gene match.

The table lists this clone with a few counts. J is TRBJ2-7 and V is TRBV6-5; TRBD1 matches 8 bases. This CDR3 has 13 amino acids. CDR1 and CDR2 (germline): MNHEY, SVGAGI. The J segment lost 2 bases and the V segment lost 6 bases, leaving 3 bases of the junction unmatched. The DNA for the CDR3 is TGTGCCAGCAGACCGGGACAGGCCTACGAGCAGTACTTC. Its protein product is CASRPGQAYEQYF.

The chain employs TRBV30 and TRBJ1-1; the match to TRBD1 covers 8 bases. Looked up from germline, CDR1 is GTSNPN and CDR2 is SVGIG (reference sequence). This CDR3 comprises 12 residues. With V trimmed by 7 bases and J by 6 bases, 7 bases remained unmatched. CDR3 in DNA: TGTGCCTCCAAGCAGGGGGCTTCTGAAGCTTTCTTT. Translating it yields CASKQGASEAFF.